This is a list of T cell receptor beta chains from one sample in a study of T cell repertoires in cytomegalovirus infection. TCRdb called the reads again in MiXCR, with one record for every CDR3 protein. The profile shows some 400,000 distinct CDR3 sequences, approximately 31% of them singletons. Sequencing input: PBMCs. Receptor source: a human donor in good health (CMV status not recorded). Some clones in this sample may be carry-over from other donors' samples. Each CDR3 is given with its conserved first and last residue. Each record gives: clone size, V gene, D gene, J gene, CDR3 protein, CDR3 DNA. A D gene is named only where the DNA matches it firmly. Not all rows give a size; the values are once, few, many and, for expanded clones, a class.

NA	TRBV4-1	NA	TRBJ1-2	CASSPNLLTGDNYGYTF	TGCGCCAGCAGCCCGAACCTATTGACAGGAGATAACTATGGCTACACCTTC
NA	TRBV12-3/TRBV12-4	NA	TRBJ2-3	CASSLDAGATDTQYF	TGTGCCAGCAGTTTAGATGCAGGAGCCACAGATACGCAGTATTTT
NA	TRBV6-2/TRBV6-3	NA	TRBJ2-2	CASSRNVPGVSGGELFF	TGTGCCAGCAGCCGTAACGTCCCGGGGGTTTCCGGCGGGGAGCTGTTTTTT
once	TRBV11-1	TRBD2	TRBJ2-1	CASSPAGVIYNDQFF	TGTGCCAGCAGCCCAGCGGGGGTGATCTACAATGATCAGTTCTTC
NA	TRBV5-4	TRBD1	TRBJ2-3	CASSIGTVTDTQYF	TGTGCCAGCAGCATAGGGACAGTCACAGATACGCAGTATTTT
NA	TRBV6-6	NA	TRBJ1-1	CASRMWGEILNTEAFF	TGTGCCAGCAGAATGTGGGGGGAAATCTTGAACACTGAAGCTTTCTTT
many	TRBV7-2	NA	TRBJ2-7	CASSRQVTYEQYF	TGTGCCAGCAGCCGGCAGGTTACCTACGAGCAGTACTTC
many	TRBV12-3/TRBV12-4	NA	TRBJ2-3	CASSLGDTDTQYF	TGTGCCAGCAGTTTAGGGGACACAGATACGCAGTATTTT
NA	TRBV5-4	TRBD1	TRBJ2-7	CATRDRSYEQYF	TGTGCCACCCGGGACAGGTCCTACGAGCAGTACTTC
NA	TRBV7-2	NA	TRBJ2-7	CASSLVGATTYEQYF	TGTGCCAGCAGCTTAGTCGGGGCAACAACCTACGAGCAGTACTTC
NA	TRBV19	TRBD1	TRBJ2-4	CASSILGQGHIQYF	TGTGCCAGTAGTATTCTAGGACAGGGCCACATTCAGTACTTC
once	TRBV7-2	NA	TRBJ2-3	CASSLQRDTDTQYF	TGTGCCAGCAGCCTTCAGAGAGACACAGATACGCAGTATTTT
NA	TRBV7-3	TRBD1	TRBJ2-5	CASSLGIIQGRETQYF	TGTGCCAGCAGCCTCGGGATCATACAGGGGCGAGAGACCCAGTACTTC
NA	TRBV5-1	TRBD1	TRBJ1-1	CASRGETRTGEAFF	TGCGCCAGCAGGGGGGAGACCCGGACAGGAGAAGCTTTCTTT
once	TRBV29-1	NA	TRBJ1-2	CSAASIANYGYTF	TGCAGCGCTGCGTCTATAGCTAACTATGGCTACACCTTC
NA	TRBV12-3/TRBV12-4	TRBD2	TRBJ2-3	CASRAGTSGFIDTQYF	TGTGCCAGCAGGGCCGGGACTAGCGGTTTTATAGATACGCAGTATTTT
few	TRBV7-2	TRBD1	TRBJ2-3	CASSLQGARQDTQYF	TGTGCCAGCAGCTTACAGGGGGCGCGACAAGATACGCAGTATTTT
NA	TRBV18	NA	TRBJ2-7	CASSPLQGRRTYEQYF	TGTGCCAGCTCACCACTCCAGGGGCGGCGGACCTACGAGCAGTACTTC
few	TRBV6-2/TRBV6-3	TRBD2	TRBJ2-1	CASSYWTSQLAGVTSSYNEQFF	TGTGCCAGCAGTTACTGGACCTCGCAACTAGCGGGGGTCACGAGCTCCTACAATGAGCAGTTCTTC
many	TRBV12-3/TRBV12-4	NA	TRBJ2-1	CASSLMEGLNEQFF	TGTGCCAGCAGTTTAATGGAGGGTCTCAATGAGCAGTTCTTC
many	TRBV7-2	NA	TRBJ1-1	CASSLGKGSAFF	TGTGCCAGCAGCCTCGGGAAGGGCTCAGCTTTCTTT
NA	TRBV4-2	NA	TRBJ1-4	CASSQPGFQGATNEKLFF	TGTGCCAGCAGCCAACCTGGATTCCAGGGTGCAACTAATGAAAAACTGTTTTTT
NA	TRBV11-2	NA	TRBJ2-7	CASSAGTGVYEQYF	TGTGCCAGCAGCGCCGGGACTGGGGTCTACGAGCAGTACTTC
few	TRBV15	TRBD1	TRBJ2-3	CATSRDGTGLLDTQYF	TGTGCCACCAGCAGAGATGGGACAGGCTTGCTGGATACGCAGTATTTT
NA	TRBV7-3	NA	TRBJ1-5	CASSLWGKHQPQHF	TGTGCCAGCAGCTTATGGGGCAAGCATCAGCCCCAGCATTTT
NA	TRBV7-2	NA	TRBJ2-3	CASSPNRVDTQYF	TGTGCCAGCAGCCCCAACAGGGTTGATACGCAGTATTTT
many	TRBV4-1	NA	TRBJ1-1	CASSQDRSGFGPSYTEAFF	TGCGCCAGCAGCCAAGATAGGTCAGGGTTTGGGCCTAGCTACACTGAAGCTTTCTTT
NA	TRBV15	NA	TRBJ2-1	CRGPTGEQFF	TGCAGGGGCCCTACGGGCGAGCAGTTCTTC